A single sample is the source of the 31 T cell receptor beta chains below, sequenced in a study of CD8 T cell repertoires and HIV-1 epitope variants. Which antigens these TCRs recognize remains unknown. Only in-frame clones appear in the TCRdb table, and some are missing; sequencing was by immunoSEQ multiplex PCR. Of about 2,400 clones listed, around 73% were seen once; the top ten hold roughly 45%. Sample: cultured CD8+ T cells derived from PBMCs. All receptors derive from a male donor with HIV.

V usage is TRBV9 and J usage is TRBJ2-5; TRBD1 might be the D (7 bases). The CDR3 is made up of 14 amino acids. Germline CDR1 SGDLS, CDR2 YYNGEE. V was clipped by 0 bases and J by 5 bases, with 11 bases between them. Written as DNA, the CDR3 is TGTGCCAGCAGCGTAGCAGGGGGGATGGAGACCCAGTACTTC. This translates into CASSVAGGMETQYF.

The chain combines TRBV7-3 with TRBJ2-5, with 7 bases identical to TRBD2. This CDR3 spans 15 amino acids. V was clipped by 2 bases and J by 2 bases; unmatched bases: 5. Germline CDR1 SGHTA, CDR2 FQGTGA. The CDR3 bases are TGTGCCAGCAGCTTAGGCGGGGGTCCTCAAGAGACCCAGTACTTC. Its protein is CASSLGGGPQETQYF. Full variable domain (outside the CDR3, taken from reference TRBV7-3 and TRBJ2-5): GAGVSQTPSNKVTEKGKYVELRCDPISGHTALYWYRQSLGQGPEFLIYFQGTGAADDSGLPNDRFFAVRPEGSVSTLKIQRTERGDSAVYLCASSLGGGPQETQYFGPGTRLLVL.

V and J are TRBV6-5 and TRBJ1-5; 8 bases fit TRBD1. The CDR3 consists of 14 residues. Per germline, CDR1 MNHEY and CDR2 SVGAGI. With V trimmed by 10 bases and J by 2 bases, 7 bases remained unmatched. The CDR3 DNA reads as TGTGCCACATCAGGGGGCGTTCGCAATCAGCCCCAGCATTTT. As protein: CATSGGVRNQPQHF.

By share, this clone ranks as large. This chain connects TRBV2 to TRBJ2-1, with D tentatively TRBD2 (7 bases). V lost 3 bases and J lost 7, with 13 bases in between. The CDR3 runs to 14 residues. The germline V gene encodes CDR1 SNHLY and CDR2 FYNNEI. In nucleotides, the CDR3 is TGTGCCAGCAGTGAGGGGGGGACATTGAATGAGCAGTTCTTC. Translation gives CASSEGGTLNEQFF.

The V and J genes are TRBV7-2 and TRBJ1-2; TRBD1 is a possible D gene (5 bases). The CDR3 spans 15 residues. Trimming took 3 bases from V and 8 from J, leaving 19 bases between them. Germline V CDR1 and CDR2: SGHTA, FQGNSA. CDR3 sequence (DNA): TGTGCCAGCAGCTTTGCAGGGCGGAGAGAAGAAGGCTACACCTTC. Residues: CASSFAGRREEGYTF.

This clone was counted between two and nine times. The chain combines TRBV27 with TRBJ1-2; 9 bases map to TRBD1. The CDR3 is made up of 15 amino acids. The germline gives CDR1 MNHEY, CDR2 SMNVEV (reference sequence). After removal of 6 bases from V and 3 bases from J, the junction contained 8 bases not matched to a gene. This chain's CDR3 is CASRSGQGRDYGYTF. The CDR3 nucleotides read TGTGCCAGCAGGAGTGGACAGGGGCGTGACTATGGCTACACCTTC.

With respect to this clone: The same CDR3 also results from other DNA sequences found in this sample. This chain links TRBV28 with TRBJ1-1; no clear D. V was cut by 3 bases and J by 5 bases, with 4 bases left in between. The CDR3 is 11 amino acids. CDR1 is MDHEN, CDR2 SYDVKM, per germline. The chain's CDR3 is CASSLGTEAFF. For the CDR3, the DNA is TGTGCCAGCAGTTTGGGGACTGAAGCTTTCTTT.

The J gene is TRBJ2-3, the V gene TRBV5-4; TRBD2 agrees at 9 bases. CDR1 is SGHNT, CDR2 YYREEE, per germline (reference sequence). The V gene end was trimmed by 0 bases and the J gene end by 3 bases; junction bases not matched to a gene: 8. This CDR3 has 17 amino acids. The CDR3 loop reads CASSLGGGSGSTDTQYF. CDR3 DNA sequence: TGTGCCAGCAGCTTGGGCGGGGGTAGCGGGAGTACAGATACGCAGTATTTT.

A note on this clone: An end of the junction does not agree with germline; a read error may underlie this. This chain links TRBV5-6 with TRBJ2-1, with TRBD1 matching over 7 bases. Germline V gives CDR1 SGHDT, CDR2 YYEEEE. The CDR3 contains 12 residues. The CDR3 region is CASSLGDSRSVF. The DNA for the CDR3 is TGTGCCAGCAGCTTGGGGGACAGCCGATCGGTCTTC.

The gene calls are TRBV5-6 and TRBJ2-1, with unresolved D. This CDR3 has 16 amino acids. Germline V lookup: CDR1 SGHDT, CDR2 YYEEEE. Deletions cut 1 base from V and 4 bases from J, with 15 bases between. DNA for the CDR3: TGTGCCAGCAGCTTGCGGTCAGCATTTGGATACAATGAGCAGTTCTTC. It is translated as CASSLRSAFGYNEQFF.

V usage is TRBV28 and J usage is TRBJ2-1, with a weak D call TRBD1 (5 bases). The CDR3 has 16 amino acids. With 1 base removed from V and 0 bases from J, the gap between germline ends came to 10 bases. Germline V lookup: CDR1 MDHEN, CDR2 SYDVKM. CDR3 nucleotide sequence: TGTGCCAGCAGTTTATACCAGGGAAGCTCCTACAATGAGCAGTTCTTC. The encoded protein is CASSLYQGSSYNEQFF.

This clone has a handful of counts. In DNA, the CDR3 is TGTGCCAGTAGTACCGGGACTAGCGGATACAATGAGCAGTTCTTC. This translates into CASSTGTSGYNEQFF. The genes are TRBV19 and TRBJ2-1; 11 bases line up with TRBD2. From germline, CDR1 is LNHDA and CDR2 SQIVND (reference sequence). The CDR3 is made up of 15 amino acids. V lost 4 bases to trimming and J lost 4 bases; unmatched junction nucleotides: 3.

This clone was found a few times. The rearrangement joins TRBV10-2 to TRBJ2-3; 9 bases agree with TRBD2. Germline assignment: CDR1 WSHSY and CDR2 SAAADI. The CDR3 is 15 amino acids. The V gene end was trimmed by 3 bases and the J gene end by 3 bases; junction bases not matched to a gene: 4. As DNA, the CDR3 is TGCGCCAGCAGTGAAACGCTAGCGGGGACAGATACGCAGTATTTT. It translates to CASSETLAGTDTQYF.

This clone was detected a few times. The chain employs TRBV7-9 and TRBJ2-2, with a tentative D call TRBD2 (5 bases). Germline V gives CDR1 SEHNR, CDR2 FQNEAQ (reference sequence). CDR3 length equals 14 residues. V lost 4 bases and J lost 4, with 10 bases in between. The CDR3 nucleotides are TGTGCCAGCAGCTGGACTCCGAGCACCGGGGAGCTGTTTTTT. It translates to CASSWTPSTGELFF.

The DNA for the CDR3 is TGTGCCAGCAGTTACTCGATCCTCTACGAGCAGTACTTC. Its protein is CASSYSILYEQYF. The rearrangement joins TRBV6-5 to TRBJ2-7; D gene ambiguous. V dropped 0 bases and J dropped 3 bases, with 6 bases sitting between them. CDR1 is MNHEY and CDR2 is SVGAGI in the germline V gene. The CDR3 totals 13 residues.

This chain connects TRBV6-1 to TRBJ2-7; 7 bases line up with TRBD1. Trimming at V came to 7 bases and at J to 1 base, leaving 7 bases not matched to a gene. The CDR3 sequence is 14 residues long. Looked up from germline, CDR1 is MNHNS and CDR2 is SASEGT. The CDR3 protein is CASKTGTASYEQYF. CDR3 in DNA: TGTGCCAGCAAGACCGGGACAGCTTCCTACGAGCAGTACTTC.

This clone qualifies as large (0.1 to 1%). Compared with germline, one end of the junction differs, possibly owing to a read error. This sequence joins TRBV27 and TRBJ2-7, with D possibly called TRBD1 or TRBD2 (5 bases each). CDR3 length: 16 amino acids. CDR1 and CDR2 from the germline V gene are MNHEY and SMNVEV (reference sequence). This CDR3 reads CASSVSSGTVSYEQYF. The CDR3 DNA reads as TGTGCCAGCAGTGTATCCTCCGGGACGGTGTCCTACGAGCAGTACTTC.

The V and J genes are TRBV28 and TRBJ1-1; TRBD1 agrees at 8 bases. The CDR3 extends over 14 amino acids. Per the germline V gene, CDR1 is MDHEN and CDR2 is SYDVKM. The J segment lost 1 base and the V segment lost 6 bases, leaving 4 bases of the junction unmatched. In DNA form, the CDR3 reads TGTGCCAGCAGGAAGGACAGGGAGAACACTGAAGCTTTCTTT. Its protein is CASRKDRENTEAFF. The variable domain in full, with the rest retrieved from reference TRBV28 and TRBJ1-1, is DVKVTQSSRYLVKRTGEKVFLECVQDMDHENMFWYRQDPGLGLRLIYFSYDVKMKEKGDIPEGYSVSREKKERFSLILESASTNQTSMYLCASRKDRENTEAFFGQGTRLTVV.

This clone was observed a handful of times. The chain links TRBV6-1 to TRBJ2-7; 8 bases agree with TRBD1. V shed 6 bases and J 3 bases; nucleotides not matched to a gene: 1. The CDR3 sequence is 12 residues long. The germline CDR1 and CDR2 sequences are MNHNS and SASEGT. CDR3 nucleotide sequence: TGTGCCAGCAGCGGGACAGGCTACGAGCAGTACTTC. It is translated as CASSGTGYEQYF.

This clone has just one count. The genes are TRBV10-3 and TRBJ2-5; D might be TRBD1 or TRBD2, each matching 5 bases. Germline CDR1 is ENHRY and CDR2 is SYGVKD. The CDR3 spans 13 residues. V was shortened by 6 bases and J by 1 base, with 9 bases between the two germline ends. This CDR3 reads CAIRGVGQETQYF. CDR3 nucleotides: TGTGCCATCAGGGGGGTGGGCCAAGAGACCCAGTACTTC.

The CDR3 coding sequence is TGTGCCAGCAGTTATGACAGGGATGGCTACACCTTC. Translating gives CASSYDRDGYTF. V gene TRBV5-8 combines with J gene TRBJ1-2, with 7 bases fitting TRBD1. V shed 5 bases, J shed 6 bases, and the junction held 4 bases outside the gene matches. Germline CDR1 SGHTS, CDR2 YDEGEE. The CDR3 has 12 amino acids.

CDR3 bases: TGTGCCAGCAGCTCTAGCACAGATACGCAGTATTTT. Translating gives CASSSSTDTQYF. The V and J genes are TRBV5-6 and TRBJ2-3; D unclear. Trimming stripped 3 bases from V and 0 bases from J, with 2 bases between. The CDR3 runs 12 residues. From germline, CDR1 is SGHDT and CDR2 YYEEEE.

This clone occurred a few times. This sequence joins TRBV25-1 and TRBJ1-3, with unresolved D. The V gene's germline CDR1 is MGHDK and CDR2 SYGVNS. The CDR3 length is 10 residues. Trimming removed 4 bases from V and 7 bases from J, with 2 bases in between. The CDR3 loop reads CASSANTIYF. In DNA, the CDR3 is TGTGCCAGCAGTGCGAACACCATATATTTT.

The chain carries TRBV4-1 and TRBJ1-2; perhaps TRBD1 as D (5 bases). The CDR3 loop spans 17 amino acids. The V end lost 4 bases, the J end lost 1 base, and 19 bases lay between the germline ends. Germline V gene lookup returns CDR1 MGHRA and CDR2 YSYEKL. The CDR3: CASSPSRGGHGNYGYTF. DNA of the CDR3: TGCGCCAGCAGCCCTTCAAGGGGCGGCCATGGTAACTATGGCTACACCTTC.

This clone was seen only once. The chain has TRBV7-6 and TRBJ2-5; D is possibly TRBD1 (6 bases). Germline CDR1 reads SGHVS; CDR2 reads FNYEAQ. V was trimmed by 5 bases and J by 2 bases, leaving 12 bases between them. This CDR3 is built from 14 residues. CDR3 amino acids: CASSQRTAQETQYF. The CDR3 nucleotides are TGTGCCAGCAGCCAGAGGACAGCTCAAGAGACCCAGTACTTC.

The chain has TRBV6-4 and TRBJ2-1, with 10 bases lining up with TRBD2. Germline V gene data show CDR1 as MRHNA and CDR2 as SNTAGT. This CDR3 has 14 amino acids. The junction had 2 bases not matched to a gene; V was cut back by 3 bases and J by 6 bases. The CDR3 sequence: CASSEAGGPNEQFF. The CDR3 bases are TGTGCCAGCAGTGAAGCGGGGGGGCCCAATGAGCAGTTCTTC.

The rearrangement uses TRBV29-1 and TRBJ2-7, with TRBD2 identical over 12 bases. The ends lost 3 bases at V and 4 bases at J; junction bases unmatched: 1. The CDR3 is 13 amino acids. CDR1 SQVTM and CDR2 ANQGSEA come from the germline V gene. The CDR3: CSVELAGGYEQYF. As DNA, the CDR3 is TGCAGCGTTGAGCTAGCGGGAGGGTACGAGCAGTACTTC.

The chain recombines TRBV27 with TRBJ2-7; D might be TRBD1 or TRBD2, each matching 5 bases. This CDR3 is 12 amino acids long. Germline-derived CDR1 and CDR2 are MNHEY and SMNVEV (reference sequence). The germline V and J ends were trimmed by 2 bases and 3 bases, with 5 bases remaining between them. As DNA, the CDR3 is TGTGCCAGCAGTTTAGGGGGCTACGAGCAGTACTTC. Protein sequence: CASSLGGYEQYF.

This chain connects TRBV10-1 to TRBJ2-7, with 7 nucleotides matching TRBD1. CDR3 length equals 15 residues. Germline loops: CDR1 WNHNN, CDR2 SYGVQD (reference sequence). With V trimmed by 2 bases and J by 4 bases, 8 bases remained unmatched. CDR3 in amino acids: CASSEGTGVDYEQYF. The CDR3 DNA sequence: TGCGCCAGCAGTGAGGGAACAGGGGTGGATTACGAGCAGTACTTC.

The chain employs TRBV6-4 and TRBJ1-2; 12 nucleotides agree with TRBD1. V was pared by 4 bases and J by 4 bases, with 13 bases of the junction left unmatched. The CDR3 sequence is 18 residues long. The germline V gene has CDR1 MRHNA and CDR2 SNTAGT. The CDR3 sequence is CASSVPPRDRGLVYGYTF. CDR3 sequence (DNA): TGTGCCAGCAGTGTCCCCCCCAGGGACAGGGGGCTTGTCTATGGCTACACCTTC.

This chain links TRBV12-2 with TRBJ2-2; the table's D call, TRBD2, has no DNA check behind it. TRBV12-2 constitutes a pseudogene. This CDR3 has 16 residues. The DNA of the CDR3 is TGTGCAAGTCGCTTAGTTTGCGGGAGAAACACCGGGGAGCTGTTTTTT. Its translation: CASRLVCGRNTGELFF.